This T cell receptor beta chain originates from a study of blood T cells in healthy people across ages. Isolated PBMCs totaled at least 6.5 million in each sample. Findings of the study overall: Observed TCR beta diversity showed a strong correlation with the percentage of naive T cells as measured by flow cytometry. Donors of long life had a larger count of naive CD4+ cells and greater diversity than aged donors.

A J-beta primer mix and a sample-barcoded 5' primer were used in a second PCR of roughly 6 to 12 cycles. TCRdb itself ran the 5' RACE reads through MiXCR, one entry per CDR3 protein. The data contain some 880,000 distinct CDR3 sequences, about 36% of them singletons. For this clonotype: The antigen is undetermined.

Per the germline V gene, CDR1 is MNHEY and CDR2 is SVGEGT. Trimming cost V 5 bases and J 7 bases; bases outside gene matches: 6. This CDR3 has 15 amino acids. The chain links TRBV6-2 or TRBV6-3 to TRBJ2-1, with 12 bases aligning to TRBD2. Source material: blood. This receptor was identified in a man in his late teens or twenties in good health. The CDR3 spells CASSNQLAGGNEQFF. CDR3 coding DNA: TGTGCCAGCAGTAACCAACTAGCGGGGGGTAATGAGCAGTTCTTC.